Listed below are T cell receptor beta chains from one sample, sequenced in a study of long-term antiretroviral therapy in people with HIV. Profiling relied on immunoSEQ multiplex PCR, and the TCRdb table lists in-frame clones only, not all of them. The sample holds roughly 44,000 clones, 90% to 95% seen once. Sequenced material: unsorted PBMCs, taken 3.7 years after starting antiretroviral therapy. These receptors came from a woman between 50 and 59 years old with HIV. Each CDR3 is given with its conserved first and last residue. The D gene is left open where the match is weak. Clone size is stated in some rows and not others, as once, few, many or a class when expanded.

.	TRBV5-1	TRBD1	TRBJ1-2	CASSLTGQAHYGYTF	TGCGCCAGCAGCTTGACCGGACAGGCTCACTATGGCTACACCTTC
.	TRBV6-5	.	TRBJ2-7	CASSYLGREYEQYF	TGTGCCAGCAGTTACTTAGGCAGGGAGTACGAGCAGTACTTC
.	TRBV6-6	.	TRBJ2-5	CASSPQGLVETQYF	TGTGCCAGCAGTCCACAAGGCCTCGTTGAGACCCAGTACTTC
.	TRBV19	.	TRBJ1-2	CASTTGYGYTF	TGTGCCAGTACGACAGGATATGGCTACACCTTC
.	TRBV7-2	TRBD2	TRBJ2-7	CASRTTSGSYEQYF	TGTGCCAGCAGAACAACTAGCGGATCCTACGAGCAGTACTTC
few	TRBV27	.	TRBJ1-3	CASSARSRLGDTIYF	TGTGCCAGCAGTGCGAGGTCCCGTTTGGGGGACACCATATATTTT
once	TRBV5-4	.	TRBJ2-1	CASSLGGDSYNEQFF	TGTGCCAGCAGCTTGGGCGGGGACTCTTACAATGAGCAGTTCTTC
once	TRBV30	.	TRBJ1-4	CAWRTYTGEKLFF	TGTGCCTGGAGAACCTACACCGGTGAAAAACTGTTTTTT
once	TRBV5-6	TRBD1	TRBJ2-1	CASSPGTVYNEQFF	TGTGCCAGCAGCCCAGGGACAGTCTACAATGAGCAGTTCTTC
.	TRBV7-7	.	TRBJ1-1	CASSLFPNTEAFF	TGTGCTAGCAGCTTATTCCCGAACACTGAAGCTTTCTTT
.	TRBV6-5	.	TRBJ2-7	CASSDEFYEQYF	TGTGCCAGCAGCGACGAGTTCTACGAGCAGTACTTC
.	TRBV5-1	.	TRBJ2-6	CASSAQGAGANVLTF	TGCGCCAGCAGCGCACAGGGAGCCGGGGCCAACGTCCTGACTTTC
.	TRBV7-6	.	TRBJ1-2	CASSFASTGSGYTF	TGTGCCAGCAGCTTTGCTTCTACAGGGAGTGGCTACACCTTC
.	TRBV5-6	TRBD1	TRBJ1-6	CASSFVAGGSSYNSPLHF	TGTGCCAGCAGCTTCGTGGCAGGGGGAAGCTCCTATAATTCACCCCTCCACTTT
.	TRBV19	.	TRBJ2-7	CASSPGWQATYEQYF	TGTGCCAGTAGTCCGGGGTGGCAGGCTACCTACGAGCAGTACTTC
.	TRBV7-8	.	TRBJ1-6	CASSITTLSTAPLHF	TGTGCCAGCAGCATTACCACATTATCAACGGCACCCCTCCACTTT
.	TRBV6-5	.	TRBJ1-2	CASISLGRADGYTF	TGTGCCAGCATCTCCCTGGGCAGGGCGGATGGCTACACCTTC
.	TRBV5-1	.	TRBJ2-1	CASSLGRIYDYNEQFF	TGCGCCAGCAGCTTAGGTCGGATTTATGACTACAATGAGCAGTTCTTC
.	TRBV7-9	TRBD2	TRBJ2-3	CASSLTSGGLNTDTQYF	TGTGCCAGCAGCTTAACTAGCGGGGGGCTAAATACAGATACGCAGTATTTT
.	TRBV2	.	TRBJ1-6	CASSEMGQESSYNSPLHF	TGTGCCAGCAGTGAGATGGGGCAGGAAAGCTCCTATAATTCACCCCTCCACTTT
.	TRBV2	.	TRBJ1-5	CASSRGLYSNQPQHF	TGTGCCAGCAGTAGAGGACTTTATAGCAATCAGCCCCAGCATTTT
.	TRBV6-6	.	TRBJ1-1	CASSYLGGNTEAFF	TGTGCCAGCAGTTACTTGGGTGGGAACACTGAAGCTTTCTTT
.	TRBV6-5	TRBD1	TRBJ1-5	CASSRDRSQPQHF	TGTGCCAGCAGTAGGGACAGGAGTCAGCCCCAGCATTTT
once	TRBV6-5	.	TRBJ2-7	CASSLRPDSSYEQYF	TGTGCCAGCAGTCTTAGACCTGATAGCTCCTACGAGCAGTACTTC
few	TRBV7-2	.	TRBJ2-7	CASSLIPGTYEQYF	TGTGCCAGCAGCTTAATTCCCGGAACCTACGAGCAGTACTTC
.	TRBV5-8	.	TRBJ1-2	CASSLIFLPVFGGYTF	TGTGCCAGCAGCTTGATTTTTCTCCCGGTGTTTGGTGGCTACACCTTC
once	TRBV4-1	TRBD1	TRBJ2-5	CASSRQGPPIQETQYF	TGCGCCAGCAGCCGACAGGGGCCACCGATCCAAGAGACCCAGTACTTC
.	TRBV19	TRBD1	TRBJ1-6	CASSIAQGDSPLHF	TGTGCCAGTAGTATCGCACAGGGGGATTCACCCCTCCACTTT
.	TRBV19	.	TRBJ1-6	CASSPRQYNSPLHF	TGTGCCAGTAGTCCTCGGCAATATAATTCACCCCTCCACTTT
.	TRBV10-3	.	TRBJ1-1	CAISGVGLGTEAFF	TGTGCCATCAGTGGAGTGGGGTTGGGGACTGAAGCTTTCTTT
.	TRBV7-2	.	TRBJ1-2	CASSLRGNYGYTF	TGTGCCAGCAGCTTACGGGGGAACTATGGCTACACCTTC
.	TRBV2	.	TRBJ1-1	CASRPAGANTEAFF	TGTGCCAGCAGGCCCGCGGGGGCAAACACTGAAGCTTTCTTT
once	TRBV5-1	.	TRBJ2-5	CASSLQETQYF	TGCGCCAGCAGCCTCCAAGAGACCCAGTACTTC
.	TRBV5-1	.	TRBJ2-2	CASSLMTSPDTGELFF	TGCGCCAGCAGCTTGATGACGTCCCCGGACACCGGGGAGCTGTTTTTT
.	TRBV11-2	.	TRBJ1-6	CASSLEADLTYNSPLHF	TGTGCCAGCAGCTTAGAGGCAGATCTTACCTATAATTCACCCCTCCACTTT
.	TRBV6-6	TRBD1	TRBJ1-5	CASSGDRSNQPQHF	TGTGCCAGCAGTGGGGACAGAAGCAATCAGCCCCAGCATTTT
.	TRBV29-1	TRBD1	TRBJ2-1	CSVHRDSTNNEQFF	TGCAGCGTCCACCGGGACAGCACTAACAATGAGCAGTTCTTC
.	TRBV2	.	TRBJ1-4	CASSELRGINEKLFF	TGTGCCAGCAGTGAGCTCCGAGGGATTAATGAAAAACTGTTTTTT
.	TRBV7-2	TRBD2	TRBJ2-7	CASSLALGGGVLNEQYF	TGTGCCAGCAGCTTAGCGCTTGGCGGGGGGGTTTTAAACGAGCAGTACTTC
.	TRBV19	TRBD2	TRBJ2-2	CASSPTSGGAGELFF	TGTGCCAGTAGTCCGACTAGCGGGGGGGCCGGGGAGCTGTTTTTT
.	TRBV2	TRBD1	TRBJ1-4	CASSGQGPYEKLFF	TGTGCCAGCAGTGGACAGGGACCCTATGAAAAACTGTTTTTT
once	TRBV2	TRBD1	TRBJ1-2	CASSSGQSNYGYTF	TGTGCCAGCAGCTCGGGACAGTCCAACTATGGCTACACCTTC
once	TRBV6-1	.	TRBJ1-2	CASSAQQGPVYGYTF	TGTGCCAGCAGTGCACAACAGGGACCGGTCTATGGCTACACCTTC
.	TRBV25-1	.	TRBJ1-2	CASSNSRGSRGYTF	TGTGCCAGCAGTAACTCTCGGGGTTCTAGGGGCTACACCTTC
.	TRBV5-1	TRBD1	TRBJ1-1	CASSIDRGDTEAFF	TGCGCCAGCAGCATTGACAGGGGGGACACTGAAGCTTTCTTT
few	TRBV18	.	TRBJ1-2	CASSPPTESYGYTF	TGTGCCAGCTCACCACCGACAGAGTCCTATGGCTACACCTTC
.	TRBV7-9	.	TRBJ1-1	CASSLAGSIFMGREIEAFF	TGTGCCAGCAGCTTAGCGGGTTCCATTTTTATGGGGAGGGAGATTGAAGCTTTCTTT
.	TRBV2	.	TRBJ1-6	CASSEAGALYNSPLHF	TGTGCCAGCAGTGAAGCTGGGGCCCTGTATAATTCACCCCTCCACTTT
once	TRBV25-1	.	TRBJ2-2	CASSEIMAGELFF	TGTGCCAGCAGTGAAATTATGGCCGGGGAGCTGTTTTTT
.	TRBV6-1	.	TRBJ1-2	CASSERIYGYTF	TGTGCCAGCAGTGAACGGATCTATGGCTACACCTTC
.	TRBV7-9	.	TRBJ2-3	CASSLVVWGSGDTQYF	TGTGCCAGCAGCTTAGTAGTTTGGGGGTCAGGAGATACGCAGTATTTT
.	TRBV6-1	TRBD1	TRBJ1-1	CASSLTGDTEAFF	TGTGCCAGCAGCCTGACAGGGGACACTGAAGCTTTCTTT
.	TRBV6-1	TRBD1	TRBJ1-1	CASSELVRRQGYTEAFF	TGTGCCAGCAGTGAATTGGTTCGGAGACAGGGTTACACTGAAGCTTTCTTT
.	TRBV11-2	TRBD2	TRBJ2-5	CASSSTGTSGVETQYF	TGTGCCAGCAGCTCAACCGGGACTAGCGGGGTAGAGACCCAGTACTTC
.	TRBV10-3	.	TRBJ1-4	CAISELGGEKLFF	TGTGCCATCAGTGAACTGGGGGGGGAAAAACTGTTTTTT
few	TRBV6-5	TRBD1	TRBJ2-7	CATRREAGGTYEQYF	TGTGCCACCCGCCGGGAAGCAGGGGGCACCTACGAGCAGTACTTC